The 10 T cell receptor beta chains below come from one sample, sequenced in a study of naive and memory T cell subsets. Findings and limits, study-wide: Possibly reflecting memory cells re-expressing CD45RA, a few larger clonotypes occurred in naive repertoires, especially CD8.

Their cognate antigens are unknown. The beta constant-region primer was an equimolar mix of two oligonucleotides covering TRBC1 and TRBC2. Four rounds of PCR amplified the ligated cDNA using nested alpha and beta constant-region primers plus SP2. Using its own MiXCR run on the UMI-ligation and nested PCR reads, TCRdb lists one record per CDR3 protein. Found here are roughly 99,000 distinct CDR3 sequences, about 11% of them singletons; the top ten hold around 0.13%. Sequenced input: naive CD4+ T cells from blood. The origin of the receptors is a human donor in good health.

The rearrangement uses TRBV7-8 and TRBJ2-1; weak D call: TRBD2 (5 bases). CDR3 length: 16 residues. Germline CDR1 and CDR2: SGHVS and FQNEAQ. V was pared by 0 bases and J by 1 base, with 10 bases between. This CDR3 reads CASSLAEALSYNEQFF. The CDR3 DNA reads as TGTGCCAGCAGCTTAGCGGAGGCGCTATCCTACAATGAGCAGTTCTTC.

This clonotype was detected ten times or more. The chain joins TRBV7-9 to TRBJ2-7; TRBD1 is a possible D gene (6 bases). Germline CDR1 is SEHNR and CDR2 is FQNEAQ (reference sequence). The CDR3 totals 13 residues. Trimming pared 7 bases from V and 4 bases from J, leaving 14 bases between. DNA for the CDR3: TGTGCCAGCAACATACAGGGCGGGTACGAGCAGTACTTC. Protein sequence: CASNIQGGYEQYF.

The rearrangement links TRBV7-9 to TRBJ2-5, with D possibly being TRBD1 (5 bases). Trimming left V 5 bases short and J 1 base short, with 11 bases between. The germline V gene has CDR1 SEHNR and CDR2 FQNEAQ (reference sequence). The CDR3 spans 14 residues. The CDR3 sequence: CASSPRTPQETQYF. The CDR3 DNA reads as TGTGCCAGCAGCCCTAGGACACCCCAAGAGACCCAGTACTTC.

This clonotype was recorded only once. The chain couples TRBV4-2 to TRBJ1-2, with D perhaps matching TRBD1 (6 bases). Germline CDR1 and CDR2: LGHNA and YNFKEQ. This CDR3 contains 16 residues. Deletions cut 2 bases from V and 0 bases from J, with 13 bases between. CDR3 bases: TGTGCCAGCAGCCAACTAGGGGGACCCACTAACTATGGCTACACCTTC. Protein: CASSQLGGPTNYGYTF.

The V and J genes are TRBV7-2 and TRBJ2-3, with D possibly TRBD2 on 7 matching bases. The CDR3 totals 14 residues. CDR1 and CDR2 (germline): SGHTA, FQGNSA. Trimming left V 4 bases short and J 3 bases short, with 11 bases between. In DNA form, the CDR3 reads TGTGCCAGCAGCTGGAGGGGGGGAACAGATACGCAGTATTTT. Residues: CASSWRGGTDTQYF.

CDR3: CSVDPGQGEAFF. The CDR3 coding sequence is TGCAGCGTTGATCCGGGACAGGGGGAAGCTTTCTTT. The chain joins TRBV29-1 to TRBJ1-1, with 10 bases lining up with TRBD1. Trimming took 3 bases from V and 8 from J; bases not matched to a gene: 3. This CDR3 is 12 amino acids long. CDR1 and CDR2 (germline): SQVTM, ANQGSEA. Complete variable domain (other parts from reference TRBV29-1 and TRBJ1-1): SAVISQKPSRDICQRGTSLTIQCQVDSQVTMMFWYRQQPGQSLTLIATANQGSEATYESGFVIDKFPISRPNLTFSTLTVSNMSPEDSSIYLCSVDPGQGEAFFGQGTRLTVV.

The CDR3 loop is CASSPGTGVLDDEQFF. CDR3 DNA sequence: TGTGCCAGCAGCCCCGGGACAGGGGTATTGGACGATGAGCAGTTCTTC. The V and J genes are TRBV6-6 and TRBJ2-1; TRBD1 aligns across 10 bases. The CDR3 loop spans 16 amino acids. The germline gives CDR1 MNHNY, CDR2 SVGAGI (reference sequence). J lost 8 bases, V lost 6 bases, and 13 bases had no gene match.

This clonotype showed up many times. This chain connects TRBV7-2 to TRBJ2-3; tentative D call: TRBD2 (6 bases). Germline lookup yields CDR1 SGHTA and CDR2 FQGNSA. V lost 5 bases, J lost 2 bases, and 20 bases lay in between. The CDR3 covers 17 residues. The CDR3 protein is CASSNGGRGAHTDTQYF. The CDR3, as DNA: TGTGCCAGCAGCAACGGAGGCCGCGGGGCACACACAGATACGCAGTATTTT.

This chain uses TRBV27 with TRBJ2-2, with 7 bases that match TRBD2. The CDR3 spans 15 residues. In germline, CDR1 is MNHEY, CDR2 SMNVEV (reference sequence). V lost 5 bases, J lost 2 bases, and 5 bases stayed unmatched. For the CDR3, the DNA is TGTGCCAGCAGTGGCCGGGACTATAACACCGGGGAGCTGTTTTTT. This translates into CASSGRDYNTGELFF.

In its sample, this clonotype was seen many times. Written as DNA, the CDR3 is TGCAGCGTTGGGACAGGACTCTATGGCTACACCTTC. Translation: CSVGTGLYGYTF. The chain has TRBV29-1 and TRBJ1-2; 7 bases are a match to TRBD1. CDR1 and CDR2 from the germline V gene are SQVTM and ANQGSEA. This CDR3 region has 12 residues. V dropped 4 bases and J dropped 4; count of bases not matched to a gene: 3.